Sequencing of this T cell receptor (beta chain) was carried out in a study of shared clonotypes between healthy human individuals. The trim removed 2 bases at V and 9 bases at J, leaving 5 bases unmatched. The CDR3 sequence is 14 residues long. Germline CDR1 SGDLS, CDR2 YYNGEE. Researchers ran the assay at a deep level. Each replicate PCR on the sorted subsets used 200 to 250 ng DNA (approximately 27,000 T cell genomes). Here immunoSEQ multiplex PCR was the method, and the copy in TCRdb shows in-frame clones only, minus some. The profile shows roughly 1,500,000 clones, 95% to 99% of them singletons. The source is a man aged 25-45 years in good health. Sequenced sample: naive CD4+ T cells sorted from blood. As for subset: CD45RA+ positively selected. The rearrangement links TRBV9 to TRBJ2-1; 10 bases are shared with TRBD1. The CDR3 DNA follows: TGTGCCAGCAGCGTCCGACAGGGGGCAAGTGAGCAGTTCTTC. This sequence encodes CASSVRQGASEQFF.